This TCR beta chain stems from a study of glioma-infiltrating T cells. Using RNA template, CDR3s of TCR alpha and beta were amplified with iRepertoire arm-PCR. Input was 100-400 ng of tissue mRNA or PBMC total RNA. TCRdb re-analysed the multiplex PCR reads in MiXCR, keeping a single row per CDR3 protein. The sample gives 300,000 to 400,000 distinct CDR3 sequences, about two fifths of which show up once; 12% is in the top ten. The CDR3 extends over 16 amino acids. Germline loops: CDR1 MDHEN, CDR2 SYDVKM. Trimming removed 6 bases at V and 2 bases at J, with 18 bases between. Specimen: glioma tissue, nonneoplastic brain tissue, or PBMCs (not recorded which). The gene calls are TRBV28 and TRBJ2-3, with D perhaps assigned TRBD1 or TRBD2 (5 bases each). This clonotype was obtained from a human donor with low-grade glioma or glioblastoma, undergoing nonglioma brain surgery, or in good health (not recorded which). In DNA form, the CDR3 reads TGTGCCAGCAGCTTAGGAAAACGGGGCCCCACAGATACGCAGTATTTT. Translating it yields CASSLGKRGPTDTQYF.